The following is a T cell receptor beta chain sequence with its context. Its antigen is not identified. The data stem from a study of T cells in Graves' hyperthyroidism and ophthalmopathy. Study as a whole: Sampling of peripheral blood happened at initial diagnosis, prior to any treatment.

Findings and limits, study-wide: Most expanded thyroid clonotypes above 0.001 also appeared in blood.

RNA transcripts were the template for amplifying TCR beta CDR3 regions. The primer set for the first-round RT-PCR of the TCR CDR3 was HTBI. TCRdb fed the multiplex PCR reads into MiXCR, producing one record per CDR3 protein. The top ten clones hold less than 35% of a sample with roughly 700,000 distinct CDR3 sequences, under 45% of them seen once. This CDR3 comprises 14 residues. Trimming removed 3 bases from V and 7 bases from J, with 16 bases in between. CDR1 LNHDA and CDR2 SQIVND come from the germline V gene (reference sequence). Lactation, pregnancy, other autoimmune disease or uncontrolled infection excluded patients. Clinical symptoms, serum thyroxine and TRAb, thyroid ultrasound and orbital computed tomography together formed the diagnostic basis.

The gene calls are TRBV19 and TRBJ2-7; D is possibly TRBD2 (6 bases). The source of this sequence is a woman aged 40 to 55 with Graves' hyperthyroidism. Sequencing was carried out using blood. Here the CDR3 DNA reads TGTGCCAGTAGTATGGAGGTTGGGGGGAATGAGCAGTACTTC. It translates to CASSMEVGGNEQYF.